This T cell receptor (beta chain) came from a study of shared clonotypes between healthy human individuals. About the research overall: The plates for each donor numbered three CD4 naive, three CD4 memory, two CD8 naive and one CD8 memory. Study conclusions and caveats: A handful of donors held about 4.5% of naive CD4 clonotypes in common. Limitation of the genetic and exposure-history diversity represented came from the few donors.

The length of the CDR3 is 13 residues. V trimming: 2 bases; J trimming: 4 bases; junction bases outside the gene matches: 2. Germline V lookup: CDR1 SGHRS, CDR2 YFSETQ. Terminally differentiated effector memory CD45RA+ cells were left out of the naive CD8 fraction, which was CD45RO-negative and positively selected for CCR7. This clone was seen a few times. Its antigen remains unknown. The same CDR3 is also encoded by other DNA sequences in this sample. Sequencing was at deep level. Sequenced by immunoSEQ multiplex PCR; TCRdb stores in-frame clones only, minus some. The data contain about 2 million clones, approximately 94% of them singletons.

The source is a man aged 18 to 30 in good health. The material sequenced was naive CD8+ T cells sorted from blood. The chain is built from TRBV5-1 and TRBJ1-1, with 7 bases that match TRBD1. CDR3 loop: CASSFRGGTEAFF. The CDR3 DNA sequence: TGCGCCAGCAGCTTCAGGGGGGGCACTGAAGCTTTCTTT.